This T cell receptor beta chain is from a study of radiation and T cells in renal cell carcinoma. Trimming at V came to 3 bases and at J to 1 base, leaving 7 bases not matched to a gene. The germline CDR1 and CDR2 sequences are SGHNT and YYREEE (reference sequence). CDR3 length: 16 amino acids. Time point of the sample: blood 4 weeks post-SBRT, at nephrectomy. Treatment: 15 Gy SBRT to primary tumor, nephrectomy 4 weeks later. TCRdb's table, derived via immunoSEQ multiplex PCR, lists solely in-frame clones and lacks some. The profile shows 140,000 to 150,000 clones, less than 90% of them singletons. The receptor's source is a woman aged 45 to 65 with renal cell carcinoma. The chain carries TRBV5-4 and TRBJ1-1; 9 nucleotides match TRBD1. The specimen comprised blood, sampled from a patient whose treatment included radiotherapy and nephrectomy. The CDR3 nucleotides are TGTGCCAGCAGCTCCACCGGGACAGGGCCGAACACTGAAGCTTTCTTT. Translation: CASSSTGTGPNTEAFF.